The sequence of this TCR beta chain was determined in a study of beta chain features in type 1 diabetes. Whole-study findings and limits: Among type 1 diabetes patients, VDJ junctions had fewer insertions and more deletions. All four CD4+ subsets of Type 1 diabetes patients contained TCRB CDR3s that were moderately but significantly shorter.

Only one heparinised blood draw was taken per donor, and its volume averaged around 100 mL. CD45RO/CCR7/CD25/CD127/CD95/CD27 sorting isolated CD4+ naive, central memory, regulatory and stem cell-like memory cells. Purity (above 95%) was reached by all sorted populations. Concerning this clone itself: Its antigen is unknown.

Trimming removed 4 bases at V and 5 bases at J, with 9 bases between. In germline, CDR1 is SGHTA, CDR2 FQGTGA. The CDR3 runs to 14 residues. cDNA synthesis used the whole RNA isolate, giving expressed TCRB sequences. The data were produced by immunoSEQ multiplex PCR, yet TCRdb's version contains in-frame clones alone and is incomplete. The sample comprises about 650,000 clones, roughly 12% of which are singletons, and 0.095% to 0.15% rests with the top ten. Input material: naive CD4+ T cells from blood. The rearrangement links TRBV7-3 to TRBJ1-6; D may be TRBD1 (6 bases). The receptor was isolated from a young man with type 1 diabetes. The CDR3 region has the DNA TGTGCCAGCAGCTACCGGGACAATAATTCACCCCTCCACTTT. This codes for CASSYRDNNSPLHF.